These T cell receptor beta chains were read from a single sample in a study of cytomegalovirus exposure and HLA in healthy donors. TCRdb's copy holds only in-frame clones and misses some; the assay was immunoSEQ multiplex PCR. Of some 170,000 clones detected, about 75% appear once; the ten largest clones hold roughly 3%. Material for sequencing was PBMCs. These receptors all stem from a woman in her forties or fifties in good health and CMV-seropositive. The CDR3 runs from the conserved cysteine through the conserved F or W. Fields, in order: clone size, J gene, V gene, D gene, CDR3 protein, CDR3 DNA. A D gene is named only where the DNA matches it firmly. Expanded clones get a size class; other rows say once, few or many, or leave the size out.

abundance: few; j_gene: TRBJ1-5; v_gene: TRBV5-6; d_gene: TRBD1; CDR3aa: CASSYYAGGGQPQHF; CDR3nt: TGTGCCAGCAGTTATTATGCAGGGGGCGGACAGCCCCAGCATTTT
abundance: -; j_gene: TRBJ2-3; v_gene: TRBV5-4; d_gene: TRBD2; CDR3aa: CASSLKRGGFTDTQYF; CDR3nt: TGTGCCAGCAGCTTGAAGCGGGGGGGCTTCACAGATACGCAGTATTTT
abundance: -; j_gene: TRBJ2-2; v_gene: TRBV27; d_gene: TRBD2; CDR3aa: CASSPRTSGGWGELFF; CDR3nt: TGTGCCAGCAGTCCTCGGACTAGCGGGGGGTGGGGGGAGCTGTTTTTT
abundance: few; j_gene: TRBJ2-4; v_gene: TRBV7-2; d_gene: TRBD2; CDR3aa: CASSETSAGVLAKNIQYF; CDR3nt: TGTGCCAGCAGCGAAACTAGCGCGGGGGTTCTAGCCAAAAACATTCAGTACTTC
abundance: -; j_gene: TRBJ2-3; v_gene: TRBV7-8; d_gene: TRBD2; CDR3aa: CASSDPGLAVTSTDTQYF; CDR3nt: TGTGCCAGCAGCGACCCGGGACTAGCGGTAACTAGCACAGATACGCAGTATTTT
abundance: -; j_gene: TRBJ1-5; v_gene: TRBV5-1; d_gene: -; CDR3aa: CASSLAGAMPQHF; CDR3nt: TGCGCCAGCAGCTTGGCAGGGGCGATGCCCCAGCATTTT
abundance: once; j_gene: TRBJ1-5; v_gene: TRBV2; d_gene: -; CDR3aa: CASSERLGGSYSNQPQHF; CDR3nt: TGTGCCAGCAGTGAGCGTCTCGGAGGATCCTATAGCAATCAGCCCCAGCATTTT
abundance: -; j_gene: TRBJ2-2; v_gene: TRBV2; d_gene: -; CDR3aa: CASSLSGIGELFF; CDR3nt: TGTGCCAGCAGTCTTTCAGGGATCGGGGAGCTGTTTTTT
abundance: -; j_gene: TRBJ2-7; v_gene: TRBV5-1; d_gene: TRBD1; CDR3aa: CASSLEGQGGYEQYF; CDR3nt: TGCGCCAGCAGCTTGGAAGGACAGGGGGGTTACGAGCAGTACTTC
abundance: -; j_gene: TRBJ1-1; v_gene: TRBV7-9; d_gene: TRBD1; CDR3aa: CASSLGTVGEAFF; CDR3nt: TGTGCCAGCAGCCTAGGGACAGTCGGTGAAGCTTTCTTT
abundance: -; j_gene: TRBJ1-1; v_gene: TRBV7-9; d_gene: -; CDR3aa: CASSFTGNTEAFF; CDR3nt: TGTGCCAGCAGCTTCACGGGGAACACTGAAGCTTTCTTT
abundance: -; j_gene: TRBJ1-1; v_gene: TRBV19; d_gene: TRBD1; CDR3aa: CASSERQGTSEAFF; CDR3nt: TGTGCCAGTAGTGAAAGACAGGGTACGTCTGAAGCTTTCTTT
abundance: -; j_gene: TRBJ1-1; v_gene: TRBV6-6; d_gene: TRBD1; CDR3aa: CASSTYDRVDTEAFF; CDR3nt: TGTGCCAGCAGTACATACGACAGGGTGGACACTGAAGCTTTCTTT
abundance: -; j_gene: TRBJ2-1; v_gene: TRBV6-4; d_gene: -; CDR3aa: CASSDSAQGSYNEQFF; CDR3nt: TGTGCCAGCAGTGACTCAGCACAGGGCTCCTACAATGAGCAGTTCTTC
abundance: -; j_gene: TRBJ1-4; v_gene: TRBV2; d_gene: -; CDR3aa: CASSVSGAGEKLFF; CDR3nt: TGTGCCAGCAGTGTGTCAGGGGCTGGTGAAAAACTGTTTTTT
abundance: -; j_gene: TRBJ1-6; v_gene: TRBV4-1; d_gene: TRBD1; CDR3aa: CASSQTGGARNSPLHF; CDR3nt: TGCGCCAGCAGCCAAACAGGGGGCGCGCGGAATTCACCCCTCCACTTT
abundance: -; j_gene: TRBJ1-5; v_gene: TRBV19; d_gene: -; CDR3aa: CASGTLRGQTYQPQHF; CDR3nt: TGTGCCAGTGGAACCCTAAGGGGACAAACATATCAGCCCCAGCATTTT
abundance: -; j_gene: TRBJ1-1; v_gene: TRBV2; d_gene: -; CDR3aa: CASSEVPGSTEAFF; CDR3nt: TGTGCCAGCAGTGAGGTCCCAGGGTCCACTGAAGCTTTCTTT
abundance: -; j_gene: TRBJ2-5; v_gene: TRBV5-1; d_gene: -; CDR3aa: CASSLGWTAAVTQYF; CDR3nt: TGCGCCAGCAGCTTGGGGTGGACAGCGGCGGTGACCCAGTACTTC
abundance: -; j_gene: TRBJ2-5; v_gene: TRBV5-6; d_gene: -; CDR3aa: CASSLLGADEETQYF; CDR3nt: TGTGCCAGCAGCTTGCTAGGGGCTGACGAAGAGACCCAGTACTTC
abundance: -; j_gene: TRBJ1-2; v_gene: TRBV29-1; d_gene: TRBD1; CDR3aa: CSVGRDRAYTF; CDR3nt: TGCAGCGTTGGCCGGGACAGGGCTTACACCTTC
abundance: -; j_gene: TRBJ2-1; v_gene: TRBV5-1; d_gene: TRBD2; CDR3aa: CASSASGGGNEQFF; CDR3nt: TGCGCCAGCAGCGCTAGCGGGGGGGGAAATGAGCAGTTCTTC
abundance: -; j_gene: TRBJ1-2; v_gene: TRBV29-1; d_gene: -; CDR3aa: CSVEERQGSGYTF; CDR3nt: TGCAGCGTTGAAGAACGGCAGGGAAGTGGCTACACCTTC
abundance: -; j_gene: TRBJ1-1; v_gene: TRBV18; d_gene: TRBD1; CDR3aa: CASSPLQGANTEAFF; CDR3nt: TGTGCCAGCTCACCACTACAGGGGGCGAACACTGAAGCTTTCTTT
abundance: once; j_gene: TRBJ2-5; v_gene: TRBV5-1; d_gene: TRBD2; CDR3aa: CASSPSGDLQETQYF; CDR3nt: TGCGCCAGCAGCCCTAGCGGGGACCTCCAAGAGACCCAGTACTTC
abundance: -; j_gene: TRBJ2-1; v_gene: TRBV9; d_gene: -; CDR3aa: CASSPSGSGLEQFF; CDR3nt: TGTGCCAGCAGCCCCTCGGGGTCGGGTCTTGAGCAGTTCTTC
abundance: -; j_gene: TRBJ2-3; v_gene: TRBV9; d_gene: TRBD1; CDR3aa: CASSERTGGSTDTQYF; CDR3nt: TGTGCCAGCAGCGAGAGGACAGGGGGTAGCACAGATACGCAGTATTTT
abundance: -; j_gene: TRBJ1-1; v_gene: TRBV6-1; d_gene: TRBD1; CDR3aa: CASSVQTGATEAFF; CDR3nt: TGTGCCAGCAGTGTACAGACAGGGGCCACTGAAGCTTTCTTT
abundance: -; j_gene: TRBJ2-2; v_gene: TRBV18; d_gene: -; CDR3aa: CASSPLIGELFF; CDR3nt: TGTGCCAGCTCACCACTAATCGGGGAGCTGTTTTTT
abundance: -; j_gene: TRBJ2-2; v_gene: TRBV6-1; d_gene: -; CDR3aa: CASSEIQGIGTGELFF; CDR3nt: TGTGCCAGCAGTGAAATCCAGGGTATAGGCACCGGGGAGCTGTTTTTT
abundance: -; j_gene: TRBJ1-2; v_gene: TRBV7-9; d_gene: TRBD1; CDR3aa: CASRGQGAMNYGYTF; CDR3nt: TGTGCCAGCAGGGGACAGGGGGCTATGAACTATGGCTACACCTTC
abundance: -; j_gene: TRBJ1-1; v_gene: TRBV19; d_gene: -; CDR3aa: CASSPQGFPEAFF; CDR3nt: TGTGCCAGTAGCCCACAGGGTTTCCCTGAAGCTTTCTTT
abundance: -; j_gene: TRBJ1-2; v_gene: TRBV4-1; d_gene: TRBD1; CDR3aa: CASSQADRANYGYTF; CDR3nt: TGCGCCAGCAGCCAAGCAGACAGGGCGAACTATGGCTACACCTTC
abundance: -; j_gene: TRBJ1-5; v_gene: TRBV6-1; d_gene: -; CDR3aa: CASSEVGRQPQHF; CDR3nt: TGTGCCAGCAGTGAAGTCGGGAGACAGCCCCAGCATTTT
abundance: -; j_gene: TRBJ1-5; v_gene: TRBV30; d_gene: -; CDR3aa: CAWSAGGDQPQHF; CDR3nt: TGTGCCTGGAGTGCGGGGGGGGATCAGCCCCAGCATTTT
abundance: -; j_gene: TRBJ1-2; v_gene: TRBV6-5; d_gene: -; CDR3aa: CASSPDRSYGYTF; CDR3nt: TGTGCCAGCAGTCCAGACAGAAGCTATGGCTACACCTTC
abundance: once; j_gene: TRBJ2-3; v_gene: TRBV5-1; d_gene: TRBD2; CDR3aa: CASSLRLAGGTDTQYF; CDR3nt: TGCGCCAGCAGCTTGCGTCTAGCGGGGGGCACAGATACGCAGTATTTT
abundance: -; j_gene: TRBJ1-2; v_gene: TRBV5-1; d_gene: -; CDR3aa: CASSFGVGNLGYTF; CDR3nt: TGCGCCAGCAGCTTCGGGGTGGGGAACCTGGGCTACACCTTC
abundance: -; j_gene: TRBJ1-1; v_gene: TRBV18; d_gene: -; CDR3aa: CASSPPIQGPNTEAFF; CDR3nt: TGTGCCAGCTCACCACCTATTCAGGGGCCTAACACTGAAGCTTTCTTT
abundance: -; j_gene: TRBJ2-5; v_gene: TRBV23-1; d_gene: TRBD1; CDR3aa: CASHQIRDRGRETQYF; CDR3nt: TGCGCCAGCCACCAAATCAGGGACAGGGGGCGAGAGACCCAGTACTTC
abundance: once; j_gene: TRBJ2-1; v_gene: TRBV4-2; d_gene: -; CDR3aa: CASSQEAGDLYNEQFF; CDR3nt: TGTGCCAGCAGCCAAGAGGCAGGGGATCTATACAATGAGCAGTTCTTC
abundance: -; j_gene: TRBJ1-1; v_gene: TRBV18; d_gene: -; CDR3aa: CASSPRDLGMNTEAFF; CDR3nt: TGTGCCAGCTCACCTCGGGATTTAGGGATGAACACTGAAGCTTTCTTT
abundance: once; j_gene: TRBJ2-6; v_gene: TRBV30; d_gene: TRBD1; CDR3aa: CACTDRAGANVLTF; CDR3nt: TGTGCCTGCACGGACAGGGCTGGGGCCAACGTCCTGACTTTC
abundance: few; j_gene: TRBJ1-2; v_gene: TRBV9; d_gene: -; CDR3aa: CASSVAREDLYGYTF; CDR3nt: TGTGCCAGCAGCGTAGCCCGGGAGGACCTTTATGGCTACACCTTC
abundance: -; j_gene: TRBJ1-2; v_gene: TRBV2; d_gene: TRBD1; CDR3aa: CASTKGGTGGYTF; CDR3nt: TGTGCCAGCACAAAGGGGGGGACAGGGGGCTACACCTTC
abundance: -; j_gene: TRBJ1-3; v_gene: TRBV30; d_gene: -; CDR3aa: CAWSVFEPKGDTIYF; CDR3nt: TGTGCCTGGAGTGTATTCGAGCCGAAGGGGGACACCATATATTTT
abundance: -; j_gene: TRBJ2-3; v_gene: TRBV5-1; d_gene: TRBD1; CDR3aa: CASSAGQGGEDTQYF; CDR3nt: TGCGCCAGCAGCGCGGGACAGGGAGGGGAGGATACGCAGTATTTT
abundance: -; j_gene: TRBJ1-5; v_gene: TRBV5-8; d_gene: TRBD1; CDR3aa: CASRPRTGGKPQHF; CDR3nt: TGTGCCAGCAGACCAAGGACAGGGGGGAAGCCCCAGCATTTT
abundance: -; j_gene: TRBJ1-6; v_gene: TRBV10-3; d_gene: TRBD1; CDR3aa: CAISGGQGISPLHF; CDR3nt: TGTGCCATCAGTGGGGGACAGGGGATTTCACCCCTCCACTTT
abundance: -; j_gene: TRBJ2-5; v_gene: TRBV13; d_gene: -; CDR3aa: CASSRKLKPYQETQYF; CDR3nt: TGTGCCAGCAGCCGAAAGCTCAAACCGTACCAAGAGACCCAGTACTTC
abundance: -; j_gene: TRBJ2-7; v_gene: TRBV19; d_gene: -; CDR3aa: CASSIDPGTEQYF; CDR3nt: TGTGCCAGTAGTATAGATCCGGGAACCGAGCAGTACTTC
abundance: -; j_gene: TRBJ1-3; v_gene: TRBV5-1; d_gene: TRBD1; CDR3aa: CASSLGQGEWISGNTIYF; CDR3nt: TGCGCCAGCAGCCTAGGACAGGGAGAATGGATCTCTGGAAACACCATATATTTT
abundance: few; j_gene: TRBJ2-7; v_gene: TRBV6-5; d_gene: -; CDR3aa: CASSYSGTPYYEQYF; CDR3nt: TGTGCCAGCAGTTACTCGGGGACACCATACTACGAGCAGTACTTC
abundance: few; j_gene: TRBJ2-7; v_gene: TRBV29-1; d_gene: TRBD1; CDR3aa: CSVVGGRTGNEQYF; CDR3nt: TGCAGCGTTGTGGGGGGCCGGACAGGGAACGAGCAGTACTTC
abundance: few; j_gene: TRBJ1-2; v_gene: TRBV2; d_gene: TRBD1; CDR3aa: CASSFDSGGGYTF; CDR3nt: TGTGCCAGCAGCTTTGATTCAGGGGGTGGCTACACCTTC
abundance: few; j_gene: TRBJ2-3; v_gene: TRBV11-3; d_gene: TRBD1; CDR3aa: CASSSGDSDPTQYF; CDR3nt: TGTGCCAGCAGCTCCGGGGACAGCGATCCTACGCAGTATTTT
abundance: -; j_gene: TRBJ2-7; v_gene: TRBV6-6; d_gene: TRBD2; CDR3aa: CASALPSGGFPYEQYF; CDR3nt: TGTGCCAGCGCACTGCCTAGCGGGGGATTTCCCTACGAGCAGTACTTC
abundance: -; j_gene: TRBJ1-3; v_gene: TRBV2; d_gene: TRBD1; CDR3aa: CASRMTGAGNTIYF; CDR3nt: TGTGCCAGCAGGATGACAGGGGCTGGAAACACCATATATTTT